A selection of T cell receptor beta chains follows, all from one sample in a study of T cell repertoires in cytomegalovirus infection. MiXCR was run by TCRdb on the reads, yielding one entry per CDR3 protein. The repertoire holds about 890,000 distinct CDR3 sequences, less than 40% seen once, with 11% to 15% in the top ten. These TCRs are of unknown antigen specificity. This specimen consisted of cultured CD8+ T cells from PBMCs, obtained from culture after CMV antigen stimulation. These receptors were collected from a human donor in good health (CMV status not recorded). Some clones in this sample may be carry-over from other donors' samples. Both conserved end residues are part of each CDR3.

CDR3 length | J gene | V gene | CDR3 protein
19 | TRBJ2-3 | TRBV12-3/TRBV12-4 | CASSSFGLAGALPTDTQYF
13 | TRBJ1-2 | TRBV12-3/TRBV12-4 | CTSSPGPSYGYTF
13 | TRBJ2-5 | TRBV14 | CASSQPGYETQYF
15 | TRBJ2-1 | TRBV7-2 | CASSLEGTGYNEQFF
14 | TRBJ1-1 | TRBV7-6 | CASSLYSGETEAFF
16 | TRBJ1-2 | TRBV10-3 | CAISESIYQGDYGYTF
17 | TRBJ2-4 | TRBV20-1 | CSARDYRGEKAKNIQYF
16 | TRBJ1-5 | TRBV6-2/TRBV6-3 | CASSYSTGNTVQPQHF
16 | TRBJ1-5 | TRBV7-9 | CASSSNRETSNQPQHF
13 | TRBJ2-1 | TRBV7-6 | CASSPSGGAEQFF
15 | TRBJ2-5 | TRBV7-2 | CASSLKRTSYETQYF
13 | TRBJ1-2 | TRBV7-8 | CASSLVQGDGYTF
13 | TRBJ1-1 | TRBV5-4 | CASRPTGFTEAFF
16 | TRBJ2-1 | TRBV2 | CASKPSWGKDYNEQFF
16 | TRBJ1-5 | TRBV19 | CASSIGGKGTSQPQHF
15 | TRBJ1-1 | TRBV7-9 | CASSIFRGPFTEAFF
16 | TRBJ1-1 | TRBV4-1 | CASSQDGQKVDTEAFF
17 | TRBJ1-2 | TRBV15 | CATSRTSGSETNYGYTF
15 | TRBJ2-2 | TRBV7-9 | CASSPRDKNTGELFF
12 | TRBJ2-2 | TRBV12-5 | CASAPDTGELFF
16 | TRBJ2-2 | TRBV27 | CASSLGQGVYTGELFF
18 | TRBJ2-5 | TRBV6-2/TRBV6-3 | CASSYYPPRTGDFGTQYF
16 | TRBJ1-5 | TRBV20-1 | CSARRPGRRGTQPQHF
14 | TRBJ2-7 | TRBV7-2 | CASSLARSGYEQYF
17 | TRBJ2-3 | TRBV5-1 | CASSIGLAGGLRDTQYF
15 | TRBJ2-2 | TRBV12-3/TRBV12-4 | CASSRSGMDTGELFF
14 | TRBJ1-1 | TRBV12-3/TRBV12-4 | CASSLGELNTEAFF
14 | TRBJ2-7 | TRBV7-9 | CASSSSGRSYEQYF
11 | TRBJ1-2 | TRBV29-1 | CSEAGGNGYTF
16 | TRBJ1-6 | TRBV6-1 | CASSPDRVGRHSPLHF
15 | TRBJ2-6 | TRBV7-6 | CASSPVSPGANVLTF
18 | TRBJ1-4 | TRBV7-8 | CASSLAFGTDRDREKLFF
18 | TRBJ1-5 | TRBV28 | CASSFGTGSLDSNQPQHF
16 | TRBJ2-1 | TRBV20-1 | CSARENGGAVRNEQFF
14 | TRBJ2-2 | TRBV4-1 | CATRLAANTGELFF
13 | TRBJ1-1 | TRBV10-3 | CAISDYGGTEAFF
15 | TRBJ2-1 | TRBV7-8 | CASTIGGPPHNEQFF
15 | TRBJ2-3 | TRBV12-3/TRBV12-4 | CASTLSGTSTDTQYF
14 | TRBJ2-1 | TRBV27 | CASKSLEEANEQFF
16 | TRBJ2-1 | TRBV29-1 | CSVEDSPGQGFNEQFF
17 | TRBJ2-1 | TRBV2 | CASSEAYGTASYNEQFF
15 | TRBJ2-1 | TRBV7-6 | CVSSLTPTQYNEQFF
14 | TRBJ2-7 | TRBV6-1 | CASSRSGTGLEQYF
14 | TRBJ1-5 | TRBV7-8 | CASSLADQGQPQHF
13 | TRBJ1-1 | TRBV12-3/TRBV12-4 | CASGRGANTEAFF
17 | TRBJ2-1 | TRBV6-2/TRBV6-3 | CASSYPTWDHPSGEQFF
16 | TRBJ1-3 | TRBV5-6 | CASSYLPRGRFNTIYF
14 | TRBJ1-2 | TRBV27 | CASRGPDRDYGYTF
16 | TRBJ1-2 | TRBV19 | CASSNPRQGATNGYTF
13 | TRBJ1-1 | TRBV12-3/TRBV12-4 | CASRAGQPGGAFF
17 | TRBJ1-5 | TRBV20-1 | CSARDRWVAASNQPQHF